The 17 T cell receptor beta chains given below trace back to one sample, sequenced in a study of T cell responses to AZD1222 COVID-19 vaccine. Data came from immunoSEQ multiplex PCR; TCRdb stores just in-frame clones and leaves some out. The table shows 170,000 or so clones, with 85% to 95% occurring only once. Material: peripheral blood, obtained 28 days after the second dose of the MenACWY control vaccine. These receptors all stem from an adult who received the MenACWY meningococcal vaccine as a control.

The rearrangement joins TRBV18 to TRBJ2-5; no definite D call. Germline lookup yields CDR1 KGHSH and CDR2 LQKENI. V lost 2 bases and J lost 4, with 17 bases in between. The CDR3 extends over 16 amino acids. CDR3 sequence (DNA): TGTGCCAGCTCACCAGGGTTGGTGGGCAACGGAGAGACCCAGTACTTC. It codes for CASSPGLVGNGETQYF.

The chain combines TRBV21-1 with TRBJ1-2. TRBV21-1 corresponds to a pseudogene. The CDR3 has 18 residues. CDR3 residues: CASSPEIGRVLGTYGYTF. In nucleotides, the CDR3 is TGTGCCAGCAGCCCGGAAATCGGAAGGGTTTTGGGTACCTATGGCTACACCTTC.

This chain links TRBV5-1 with TRBJ1-2, with 10 bases identical to TRBD1. This CDR3 has 14 residues. CDR1 is SGHRS, CDR2 YFSETQ, per germline. Losses at the gene ends were 4 bases for V and 8 bases for J; bases not matched to a gene: 8. CDR3 residues: CASSLGTGEKGYTF. The CDR3 DNA reads as TGCGCCAGCAGCCTCGGGACAGGGGAAAAGGGCTACACCTTC.

J is TRBJ1-2 and V is TRBV7-9; 8 bases line up with TRBD1. The germline V gene encodes CDR1 SEHNR and CDR2 FQNEAQ (reference sequence). Losses at the gene ends were 6 bases for V and 8 bases for J; bases not matched to a gene: 11. This CDR3 has 14 residues. This chain's CDR3 is CASSLRRTGNGYTF. Here the CDR3 DNA reads TGTGCCAGCAGTCTTCGAAGGACAGGGAACGGCTACACCTTC.

In regard to this clone: This sample includes further DNA sequences coding for the same CDR3. V usage is TRBV6-5 and J usage is TRBJ1-6, with a tentative D call TRBD1 (6 bases). Germline CDR1 reads MNHEY; CDR2 reads SVGAGI. The CDR3 is made up of 14 amino acids. The V end lost 5 bases, the J end lost 4 bases, and 9 bases lay between the germline ends. The CDR3 sequence: CASSTGQYNSPLHF. The CDR3, as DNA: TGTGCCAGCAGTACCGGACAGTATAATTCACCCCTCCACTTT.

The chain recombines TRBV4-2 with TRBJ2-5; no definite D call. V was trimmed by 0 bases and J by 7 bases, leaving 15 bases between them. The CDR3 totals 15 residues. Germline V gives CDR1 LGHNA, CDR2 YNFKEQ. In DNA, the CDR3 is TGTGCCAGCAGCCAAGAAAGTAGGAGTGTCGCGACCCAGTACTTC. This sequence encodes CASSQESRSVATQYF.

This sequence joins TRBV6-6 and TRBJ1-2; D possibly corresponds to TRBD1 (5 bases). The CDR3 runs to 15 residues. Looked up from germline, CDR1 is MNHNY and CDR2 is SVGAGI (reference sequence). Trimming stripped 4 bases from V and 6 bases from J, with 18 bases between. CDR3 bases: TGTGCCAGCAGTTCCCCTTCGGGGGATGAGAATGGCTACACCTTC. Amino acids: CASSSPSGDENGYTF.

The chain has TRBV7-3 and TRBJ1-6, with a tentative D call TRBD1 (5 bases). The ends were cut back, 5 bases at V and 9 bases at J, with 23 bases in the middle. The CDR3 is 17 residues long. Germline V gene lookup returns CDR1 SGHTA and CDR2 FQGTGA. In DNA, the CDR3 is TGTGCCAGCAGCAAAGGACGGGGGGTCGGGTGGACTTCACCCCTCCACTTT. Protein: CASSKGRGVGWTSPLHF.

The rearrangement joins TRBV6-6 to TRBJ1-3; 7 nucleotides match TRBD1. Germline V gene data show CDR1 as MNHNY and CDR2 as SVGAGI (reference sequence). This CDR3 is built from 14 residues. V gave up 5 bases and J gave up 7 bases; unmatched junction bases: 8. Here the CDR3 DNA reads TGTGCCAGCAGTGCAGCGACAGGGTTTAACACCATATATTTT. Translating it yields CASSAATGFNTIYF.

V is TRBV2 and J is TRBJ1-1, with no clear D. Trimming took off 4 bases at V and 0 bases at J, with 9 bases between the two ends. Germline V gene sequence: CDR1 SNHLY, CDR2 FYNNEI. This CDR3 contains 14 residues. CDR3 in amino acids: CASSATVVNTEAFF. The CDR3 bases are TGTGCCAGCAGTGCTACAGTGGTGAACACTGAAGCTTTCTTT.

The gene calls are TRBV27 and TRBJ1-6; D is possibly TRBD1 (6 bases). The CDR3 runs 14 residues. Germline CDR1 MNHEY, CDR2 SMNVEV (reference sequence). V was trimmed by 6 bases and J by 6 bases, leaving 12 bases between them. CDR3 DNA: TGTGCCAGCAGGTCCAGGGGCTCTAATTCACCCCTCCACTTT. Translation gives CASRSRGSNSPLHF.

The chain links TRBV28 to TRBJ2-6, with 8 bases aligning to TRBD1. This CDR3 comprises 17 residues. V was pared by 7 bases and J by 1 base, with 9 bases of the junction left unmatched. Germline CDR1 reads MDHEN; CDR2 reads SYDVKM. CDR3 coding DNA: TGTGCCAGCACCACCGGACAGGGTTTATCTGGGGCCAACGTCCTGACTTTC. Residues: CASTTGQGLSGANVLTF.

The chain employs TRBV11-2 and TRBJ1-1; D is uncertain. The CDR3 totals 15 residues. V was cut by 4 bases and J by 1 base, with 13 bases left in between. Per germline, CDR1 SGHAT and CDR2 FQNNGV. In nucleotides, the CDR3 is TGTGCCAGCAGCTCTCTGGGCAGGCGGAACACTGAAGCTTTCTTT. It is translated as CASSSLGRRNTEAFF.

A single count supports this clone. This chain links TRBV30 with TRBJ2-5; 8 positions agree with TRBD2. CDR1 is GTSNPN and CDR2 is SVGIG in the germline V gene (reference sequence). The CDR3 is 14 residues long. The junction had 2 bases not matched to a gene; V was cut back by 0 bases and J by 2 bases. The chain's CDR3 is CAWSVIAGQETQYF. As DNA, the CDR3 is TGTGCCTGGAGTGTTATAGCGGGGCAAGAGACCCAGTACTTC.

This clone showed up just once. CDR3 protein: CASSLQGAHYGYTF. CDR3 nucleotides: TGTGCCAGCAGCCTTCAAGGGGCCCACTATGGCTACACCTTC. The V and J genes are TRBV7-9 and TRBJ1-2; possibly TRBD1 for D (5 bases). The CDR3 runs to 14 residues. V lost 5 bases and J 3 bases, leaving 13 bases between the germline ends. Per the germline V gene, CDR1 is SEHNR and CDR2 is FQNEAQ (reference sequence). Combining the CDR3 with reference TRBV7-9 and TRBJ1-2 gives the whole variable domain DTGVSQNPRHKITKRGQNVTFRCDPISEHNRLYWYRQTLGQGPEFLTYFQNEAQLEKSRLLSDRFSAERPKGSFSTLEIQRTEQGDSAMYLCASSLQGAHYGYTFGSGTRLTVV.

The chain has TRBV6-1 and TRBJ1-2, with no clear D. The CDR3 has 13 amino acids. From germline, CDR1 is MNHNS and CDR2 SASEGT. The V end was cut by 2 bases, the J end by 4 bases, with 8 bases between. In DNA form, the CDR3 reads TGTGCCAGCAGTGAAAGTCCTCTCTATGGCTACACCTTC. This encodes CASSESPLYGYTF.

This clone was counted a single time. The chain is built from TRBV5-1 and TRBJ1-6; D is uncertain. The CDR3 extends over 16 amino acids. The germline V gene encodes CDR1 SGHRS and CDR2 YFSETQ. V gave up 0 bases and J gave up 7 bases, with 14 bases separating them. The chain's CDR3 is CASSLVGVRENSPLHF. The CDR3 nucleotides are TGCGCCAGCAGCTTGGTTGGGGTTAGAGAGAATTCACCCCTCCACTTT.